Below, 26 T cell receptor beta chains from the same sample are listed, as sequenced in a study of long-term antiretroviral therapy in people with HIV. The assay used was immunoSEQ (version v3.0), run at survey level. Repertoires were generated with immunoSEQ multiplex PCR, while TCRdb's copy carries only in-frame clones and drops some. The sample holds around 29,000 clones, about 93% seen once. Material: unsorted PBMCs, obtained approximately 6.3 years after starting antiretroviral therapy. These receptors all come from a woman in her thirties or forties with HIV.

V and J are TRBV5-1 and TRBJ1-2, with D possibly being TRBD1 (5 bases). V was trimmed by 3 bases and J by 0 bases, leaving 15 bases between them. Per germline, CDR1 SGHRS and CDR2 YFSETQ. This CDR3 has 16 amino acids. CDR3 protein: CASSSPLGGSNYGYTF. The CDR3 DNA is TGCGCCAGCAGCTCTCCCCTGGGGGGGTCTAACTATGGCTACACCTTC.

Written as DNA, the CDR3 is TGTGCCAGTAGTACTGGACAGCTGGGAGCGAGTGACGAGCAGTACTTC. Protein: CASSTGQLGASDEQYF. This chain uses TRBV19 with TRBJ2-7; possible D gene TRBD1, 6 bases. Germline V gene sequence: CDR1 LNHDA, CDR2 SQIVND (reference sequence). V was clipped by 4 bases and J by 5 bases, with 21 bases between them. The CDR3 extends over 16 amino acids.

The rearrangement links TRBV6-6 to TRBJ1-4; D is uncertain. Trimming cost V 6 bases and J 5 bases, with 16 bases left between them. In germline, CDR1 is MNHNY, CDR2 SVGAGI (reference sequence). The CDR3 length is 15 residues. Here the CDR3 DNA reads TGTGCCAGCAGCGCCTTCCTAGGGAGAAATGAAAAACTGTTTTTT. Its protein is CASSAFLGRNEKLFF.

The chain is built from TRBV6-6 and TRBJ2-3; D is possibly TRBD1 (6 bases). The CDR3 runs to 14 residues. The germline V gene encodes CDR1 MNHNY and CDR2 SVGAGI (reference sequence). V dropped 7 bases and J dropped 0 bases, with 11 bases sitting between them. CDR3 in DNA: TGTGCCAGCACTAGAGGACAGAGCACAGATACGCAGTATTTT. Amino acid sequence: CASTRGQSTDTQYF.

The chain employs TRBV9 and TRBJ2-3; 9 positions agree with TRBD2. J gave up 5 bases and V 1 base, and 8 bases lay outside the gene matches. The CDR3 extends over 16 amino acids. Germline lookup yields CDR1 SGDLS and CDR2 YYNGEE. CDR3 sequence (DNA): TGTGCCAGCAGCGTATTTAGTAGCGGGGGAGGAGATACGCAGTATTTT. It codes for CASSVFSSGGGDTQYF. The full variable domain, completed using reference TRBV9 and TRBJ2-3, is DSGVTQTPKHLITATGQRVTLRCSPRSGDLSVYWYQQSLDQGLQFLIQYYNGEERAKGNILERFSAQQFPDLHSELNLSSLELGDSALYFCASSVFSSGGGDTQYFGPGTRLTVL.

The genes are TRBV19 and TRBJ2-1; 11 bases line up with TRBD2. This CDR3 comprises 14 residues. V gave up 5 bases and J gave up 6 bases; unmatched junction bases: 3. CDR1 is LNHDA, CDR2 SQIVND, per germline (reference sequence). Here the CDR3 reads CASSGSGGANEQFF. CDR3 sequence (DNA): TGTGCCAGTAGTGGTAGCGGGGGGGCCAATGAGCAGTTCTTC.

Here the CDR3 reads CSVVNRGPRPDGYTF. The CDR3 DNA reads TGCAGCGTGGTCAACCGGGGCCCCCGTCCGGATGGCTACACCTTC. The chain couples TRBV29-1 to TRBJ1-2; a possible D gene is TRBD1 (5 bases). The CDR3 sequence is 15 residues long. The germline V and J ends were trimmed by 6 bases and 6 bases, with 23 bases remaining between them. The V gene's germline CDR1 is SQVTM and CDR2 ANQGSEA.

The rearrangement joins TRBV7-2 to TRBJ1-3; D is possibly TRBD1 (5 bases). This CDR3 is built from 16 residues. The ends were cut back, 4 bases at V and 4 bases at J, with 17 bases in the middle. CDR1 is SGHTA, CDR2 FQGNSA, per germline. CDR3 protein: CASSSPGVRGGNTIYF. The CDR3 region has the DNA TGTGCCAGCAGCTCCCCCGGGGTAAGGGGAGGAAACACCATATATTTT.

The CDR3 reads CASSVQGSTDTQYF. CDR3 coding DNA: TGTGCCAGCAGCGTACAGGGTAGCACAGATACGCAGTATTTT. This rearrangement joins TRBV5-4 to TRBJ2-3, with a tentative D call TRBD1 (6 bases). The V gene lost 4 bases and the J gene lost 0 bases, with 9 bases spanning the gap. Germline V gene sequence: CDR1 SGHNT, CDR2 YYREEE (reference sequence). The CDR3 totals 14 residues.

V and J are TRBV13 and TRBJ1-6; D remains unclear. The germline V gene has CDR1 PRHDT and CDR2 FYEKMQ (reference sequence). CDR3 length: 14 residues. The V end lost 0 bases, the J end lost 11 bases, and 11 bases lay between the germline ends. DNA for the CDR3: TGTGCCAGCAGCTTAGGGCGGAACCGGCCACCCCTCCACTTT. It specifies CASSLGRNRPPLHF.

This clone was observed once. The chain recombines TRBV11-3 with TRBJ2-2; D may be TRBD2 (6 bases). Trimming removed 2 bases at V and 6 bases at J, with 10 bases between. Germline CDR1 reads SGHNT; CDR2 reads YENEEA. There are 14 residues in the CDR3. The CDR3 sequence: CASSLSGVAGELFF. In nucleotides, the CDR3 is TGTGCCAGCAGCTTATCGGGGGTAGCCGGGGAGCTGTTTTTT.

V and J are TRBV5-1 and TRBJ2-7; D remains unclear. Trimming stripped 0 bases from V and 2 bases from J, with 15 bases between. The CDR3 loop spans 16 amino acids. Germline assignment: CDR1 SGHRS and CDR2 YFSETQ. CDR3 sequence reads: CASSLASSDPTYEQYF. CDR3 DNA: TGCGCCAGCAGCTTGGCCTCATCGGACCCAACCTACGAGCAGTACTTC.

V usage is TRBV5-1 and J usage is TRBJ2-5, with 10 bases aligning to TRBD2. V was pared by 3 bases and J by 5 bases, with 7 bases of the junction left unmatched. From germline, CDR1 is SGHRS and CDR2 YFSETQ. The CDR3 length is 15 residues. CDR3 nucleotides: TGCGCCAGCAGCTCAACTCTAGCGGGGGAGGAGACCCAGTACTTC. Its protein is CASSSTLAGEETQYF. Supplemented by reference TRBV5-1 and TRBJ2-5, the full variable domain reads KAGVTQTPRYLIKTRGQQVTLSCSPISGHRSVSWYQQTPGQGLQFLFEYFSETQRNKGNFPGRFSGRQFSNSRSEMNVSTLELGDSALYLCASSSTLAGEETQYFGPGTRLLVL.

The J gene is TRBJ2-6, the V gene TRBV4-3; 10 positions agree with TRBD1. After removal of 1 base from V and 11 bases from J, the junction contained 2 bases not matched to a gene. Germline-derived CDR1 and CDR2 are LGHNA and YSLEER. The CDR3 loop spans 14 amino acids. DNA of the CDR3: TGCGCCAGCAGCCAAGGGACAGGGGGGGACGTCCTGACTTTC. Its protein product is CASSQGTGGDVLTF.

The chain is built from TRBV19 and TRBJ1-6; TRBD1 matches at 8 bases. This CDR3 spans 15 amino acids. The germline CDR1 and CDR2 sequences are LNHDA and SQIVND (reference sequence). Trimming cost V 2 bases and J 7 bases; bases outside gene matches: 4. The CDR3 coding sequence is TGTGCCAGTAGTATACCCACAGGGGGGAATTCACCCCTCCACTTT. Amino acids: CASSIPTGGNSPLHF.

This chain connects TRBV7-2 to TRBJ2-4, with unresolved D. Germline V CDR1 and CDR2: SGHTA, FQGNSA. V was pared by 5 bases and J by 1 base, with 18 bases between. The CDR3 extends over 17 amino acids. The CDR3 protein is CASSPHYFGPAKNIQYF. The CDR3 nucleotides are TGTGCCAGCAGCCCACATTACTTTGGGCCGGCCAAAAACATTCAGTACTTC.

This chain connects TRBV30 to TRBJ1-5, with 7 bases that match TRBD1. The CDR3 runs 13 residues. J lost 4 bases, V lost 6 bases, and 6 bases had no gene match. Germline V gene sequence: CDR1 GTSNPN, CDR2 SVGIG (reference sequence). CDR3 bases: TGTGCCTGTAGTAACAGGGGAAATCAGCCCCAGCATTTT. The encoded protein is CACSNRGNQPQHF.

The chain joins TRBV27 to TRBJ1-3; D uncertain. Trimming stripped 2 bases from V and 3 bases from J, with 11 bases between. The V gene's germline CDR1 is MNHEY and CDR2 SMNVEV (reference sequence). The CDR3 spans 15 residues. The CDR3 region has the DNA TGTGCCAGCAGTTTAACTCTCTCGATTGGAAACACCATATATTTT. Amino acids: CASSLTLSIGNTIYF.

This sequence joins TRBV2 and TRBJ1-2, with D uncertain. Germline CDR1 SNHLY, CDR2 FYNNEI. Trimming pared 0 bases from V and 7 bases from J, leaving 15 bases between. This CDR3 has 15 amino acids. The CDR3 bases are TGTGCCAGCAGTGAAGCGCTACGTCGAGCGGGTGGCTACACCTTC. It codes for CASSEALRRAGGYTF.

The rearrangement links TRBV7-9 to TRBJ2-5, with D possibly being TRBD1 or TRBD2 (6 bases each). The CDR3 has 14 amino acids. V was shortened by 5 bases and J by 5 bases, with 15 bases between the two germline ends. Germline assignment: CDR1 SEHNR and CDR2 FQNEAQ (reference sequence). CDR3 amino acids: CASSKEGGRETQYF. CDR3 bases: TGTGCCAGCAGCAAAGAGGGGGGTCGGGAGACCCAGTACTTC.

The V and J genes are TRBV9 and TRBJ1-3, with no clear D. Trimming pared 6 bases from V and 0 bases from J, leaving 13 bases between. CDR3 size: 15 residues. Germline values: CDR1 SGDLS, CDR2 YYNGEE. The CDR3 sequence is CASNEMEFSGNTIYF. DNA of the CDR3: TGTGCCAGCAACGAGATGGAGTTCTCTGGAAACACCATATATTTT.

The chain joins TRBV30 to TRBJ2-7; D uncertain. Per germline, CDR1 GTSNPN and CDR2 SVGIG (reference sequence). This CDR3 comprises 13 residues. V was clipped by 2 bases and J by 4 bases, with 12 bases between them. CDR3 coding DNA: TGTGCCTGGAGTCCCGGCTACCCGTACGAGCAGTACTTC. The encoded protein is CAWSPGYPYEQYF.

This chain connects TRBV4-3 to TRBJ2-2; tentative D call: TRBD2 (5 bases). Trimming cost V 0 bases and J 6 bases, with 14 bases left between them. The CDR3 is 16 amino acids. Looked up from germline, CDR1 is LGHNA and CDR2 is YSLEER. The CDR3 loop is CASSQDGQGSAGELFF. CDR3 DNA: TGCGCCAGCAGCCAAGATGGTCAAGGGAGTGCCGGGGAGCTGTTTTTT.

This clone was counted once. This chain links TRBV7-2 with TRBJ2-5; D unresolved. Trimming cost V 5 bases and J 2 bases, with 15 bases left between them. Germline V gene sequence: CDR1 SGHTA, CDR2 FQGNSA. CDR3 length equals 15 residues. The CDR3 spells CASSPPYGVQETQYF. The CDR3 coding sequence is TGTGCCAGCAGCCCCCCATATGGTGTACAAGAGACCCAGTACTTC.

The gene calls are TRBV7-2 and TRBJ1-6, with 12 bases identical to TRBD1. Germline-derived CDR1 and CDR2 are SGHTA and FQGNSA. The CDR3 loop spans 17 amino acids. V shed 5 bases and J 7 bases; nucleotides not matched to a gene: 9. The CDR3 DNA reads TGTGCCAGCAGCCCGGGACAGGGGGCCGTGTTGAATTCACCCCTCCACTTT. Protein product: CASSPGQGAVLNSPLHF.

The CDR3 DNA follows: TGTGCCAGCAGTACCGGTCGGACGATGAACGAGCAGTACTTC. Amino acids: CASSTGRTMNEQYF. The V gene is TRBV2, the J gene TRBJ2-7; no clear D. Trimming took off 5 bases at V and 5 bases at J, with 16 bases between the two ends. The CDR3 covers 14 residues. Germline V lookup: CDR1 SNHLY, CDR2 FYNNEI.